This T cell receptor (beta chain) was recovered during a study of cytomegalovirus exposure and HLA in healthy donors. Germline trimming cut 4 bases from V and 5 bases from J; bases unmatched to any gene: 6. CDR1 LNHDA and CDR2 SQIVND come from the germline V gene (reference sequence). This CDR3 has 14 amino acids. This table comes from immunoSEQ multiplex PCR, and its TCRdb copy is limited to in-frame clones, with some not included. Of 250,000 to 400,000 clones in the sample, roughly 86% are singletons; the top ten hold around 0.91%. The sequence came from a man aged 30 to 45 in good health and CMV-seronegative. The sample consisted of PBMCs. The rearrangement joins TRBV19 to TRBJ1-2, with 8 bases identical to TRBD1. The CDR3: CASSTRDRIYGYTF. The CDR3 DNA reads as TGTGCCAGTAGTACGAGGGACAGGATTTATGGCTACACCTTC.